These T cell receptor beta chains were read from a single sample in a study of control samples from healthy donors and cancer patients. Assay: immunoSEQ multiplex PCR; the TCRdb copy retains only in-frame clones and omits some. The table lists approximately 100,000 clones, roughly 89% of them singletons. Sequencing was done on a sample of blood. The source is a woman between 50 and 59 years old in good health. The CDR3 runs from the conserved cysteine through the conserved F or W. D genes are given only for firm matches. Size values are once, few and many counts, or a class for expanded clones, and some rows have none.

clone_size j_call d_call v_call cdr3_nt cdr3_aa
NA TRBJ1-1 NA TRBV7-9 TGTGCCAGCAGCTCGACAGAAAACACTGAAGCTTTCTTT CASSSTENTEAFF
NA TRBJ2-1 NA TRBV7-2 TGTGCCAGCAGCTCCCTGTTCGGCGGAAGCTCCTACAATGAGCAGTTCTTC CASSSLFGGSSYNEQFF
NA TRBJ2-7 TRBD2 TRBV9 TGTGCCAGCAGCGTAGCGGGGGGACCCTACGAGCAGTACTTC CASSVAGGPYEQYF
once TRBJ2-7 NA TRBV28 TGTGCCAGCAGCCACCCCCTTGGGGCCATCTCCTACGAGCAGTACTTC CASSHPLGAISYEQYF
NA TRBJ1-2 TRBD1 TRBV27 TGTGCCAGCAGGACAGGGGAGCGAGGCTACACCTTC CASRTGERGYTF
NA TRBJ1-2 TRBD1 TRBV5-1 TGCGCCAGCAGCTCTTCCGGACAGGGGGTATATGGCTACACCTTC CASSSSGQGVYGYTF
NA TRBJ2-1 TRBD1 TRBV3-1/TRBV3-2 TGTGCCAGCAGCCAAAGGGACAGATACAATGAGCAGTTCTTC CASSQRDRYNEQFF
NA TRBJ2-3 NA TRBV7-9 TGTGCCGGGGATCTGGGAACAAAGAGCACAGATACGCAGTATTTT CAGDLGTKSTDTQYF
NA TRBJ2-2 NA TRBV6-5 TGTGCCAGCAGTTACTCGCGGGGAACCGGGGAGCTGTTTTTT CASSYSRGTGELFF
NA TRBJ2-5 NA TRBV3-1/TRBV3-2 TGTGCCAGCAGCCAAGGGCCAATCAGGGAGACCCAGTACTTC CASSQGPIRETQYF
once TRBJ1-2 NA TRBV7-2 TGTGCCAGCAGCGTAGTGGGGGGCCAAGTTGAAGGCTACACCTTC CASSVVGGQVEGYTF